The following is a TCR beta chain sequence with its context. What it recognizes is unknown. The PCR made use of 60 Vbeta and 13 Jbeta primers. Method: immunoSEQ multiplex PCR; TCRdb's copy keeps in-frame clones and lacks some. The sample lists about 97,000 clones, roughly 9.4% seen once, with about 4.7% in the top ten. Sampled while nominally healthy, donors likely had unrecorded immune exposures. The data belong to a study of cytomegalovirus exposure and HLA in healthy donors. Findings of the study overall: Cytomegalovirus association was listed for 150 to 200 TCR beta chains. Common viral pathogens seemed to be connected with several of the most significant clusters, according to a later analysis. When analyzed later, the rates of TCR association showed variation by HLA locus, with DRB1 the most and HLA-C the fewest.

The germline V and J ends were trimmed by 2 bases and 7 bases, with 12 bases remaining between them. Germline values: CDR1 MNHEY, CDR2 SVGAGI. The CDR3 covers 15 residues. The V call is TRBV6-5, the J call TRBJ1-6; D possibly corresponds to TRBD1 (5 bases). What was sequenced was PBMCs. The TCR sequence derives from a man aged 50 to 59 in good health and CMV-seropositive. The CDR3 nucleotides read TGTGCCAGCAGTTACGTCGGGGGAGGGAATTCACCCCTCCACTTT. Amino acids: CASSYVGGGNSPLHF.